One and the same sample provided the 21 T cell receptor beta chains below, sequenced in a study of radiation and T cells in renal cell carcinoma. This sample's time point: blood 4 weeks post-SBRT, at nephrectomy. Treatment defined: 15 Gy SBRT to primary tumor, nephrectomy 4 weeks later. Measured with immunoSEQ multiplex PCR; TCRdb has only the in-frame clones, and not every one. This table has about 170,000 clones, about 88% appearing once. The source was blood, collected from a patient whose treatment included radiotherapy and nephrectomy. These receptor sequences come from a woman aged 45-65 years with renal cell carcinoma.

This clone was seen just once. The V and J genes are TRBV5-6 and TRBJ1-1, with TRBD1 matching over 7 bases. CDR1 is SGHDT, CDR2 YYEEEE, per germline. With V trimmed by 2 bases and J by 2 bases, 3 bases remained unmatched. This CDR3 is 14 amino acids long. The CDR3 nucleotides are TGTGCCAGCAGCTTAGGGACAGTAAACACTGAAGCTTTCTTT. Its translation is CASSLGTVNTEAFF.

The chain carries TRBV6-5 and TRBJ2-7; 11 bases agree with TRBD2. V lost 6 bases, J lost 2 bases, and 6 bases stayed unmatched. The CDR3 contains 15 residues. Germline-derived CDR1 and CDR2 are MNHEY and SVGAGI. CDR3 DNA sequence: TGTGCCAGCAGACTCCTAGCGGGGGGTACCTACGAGCAGTACTTC. Translated, it gives CASRLLAGGTYEQYF.

The V call is TRBV19, the J call TRBJ1-1; the match to TRBD1 covers 9 bases. The CDR3 covers 14 residues. The J segment lost 7 bases and the V segment lost 5 bases, leaving 8 bases of the junction unmatched. Per germline, CDR1 LNHDA and CDR2 SQIVND (reference sequence). The CDR3 here is CASSVTGGAVEAFF. The CDR3 region has the DNA TGTGCCAGTAGTGTCACAGGGGGCGCGGTTGAAGCTTTCTTT.

This rearrangement joins TRBV5-5 to TRBJ2-5; 11 nucleotides match TRBD1. This CDR3 is 17 amino acids long. V shed 0 bases, J shed 5 bases, and the junction held 9 bases outside the gene matches. Germline loops: CDR1 SGHKS, CDR2 YYEKEE (reference sequence). CDR3: CASSLDPGQGGRETQYF. The CDR3 nucleotides read TGTGCCAGCAGCTTGGATCCGGGACAGGGGGGCCGGGAGACCCAGTACTTC.

The chain carries TRBV10-1 and TRBJ1-3; D remains ambiguous. Germline V lookup: CDR1 WNHNN, CDR2 SYGVQD (reference sequence). The CDR3 runs 14 residues. Trimming shortened V by 5 bases and J by 0 bases, and 8 bases separated the two germline ends. CDR3: CASSSGYSGNTIYF. For the CDR3, the DNA is TGCGCCAGCAGTTCAGGATACTCTGGAAACACCATATATTTT.

This clone was observed a few times. This chain uses TRBV7-2 with TRBJ2-7, with 7 bases identical to TRBD1. Trimming cost V 5 bases and J 0 bases; bases outside gene matches: 4. Germline lookup yields CDR1 SGHTA and CDR2 FQGNSA. The CDR3 covers 14 residues. In DNA, the CDR3 is TGTGCCAGCAGCCGGGGACAGCCCTCCTACGAGCAGTACTTC. It is translated as CASSRGQPSYEQYF.

V usage is TRBV11-3 and J usage is TRBJ2-3; D unresolved. Trimming left V 3 bases short and J 0 bases short, with 4 bases between. Germline CDR1 is SGHNT and CDR2 is YENEEA. This CDR3 has 13 residues. In DNA, the CDR3 is TGTGCCAGCAGCTTCAGAAGCACAGATACGCAGTATTTT. This codes for CASSFRSTDTQYF.

The J gene is TRBJ1-1, the V gene TRBV6-1; the match to TRBD1 covers 12 bases. This CDR3 is built from 17 residues. The V and J ends lost 4 bases and 4 bases, in that order; junction bases with no gene match: 10. CDR1 is MNHNS, CDR2 SASEGT, per germline. CDR3 DNA sequence: TGTGCCAGCAGTGGGTCCCGGGACAGGGGGCAGTCCACTGAAGCTTTCTTT. This codes for CASSGSRDRGQSTEAFF.

The V gene is TRBV5-1, the J gene TRBJ2-2; 8 bases line up with TRBD1. Germline assignment: CDR1 SGHRS and CDR2 YFSETQ. The CDR3 consists of 15 residues. V lost 4 bases, J lost 7 bases, and 9 bases stayed unmatched. The CDR3 region has the DNA TGCGCCAGCAGCCCGGGACAGGAATTTGTCGGGGAGCTGTTTTTT. This gives the protein CASSPGQEFVGELFF.

The chain is built from TRBV7-3 and TRBJ2-6, with D maybe TRBD2 (6 bases). The CDR3 is 16 amino acids. The V gene lost 4 bases and the J gene lost 2 bases, with 12 bases spanning the gap. Per the germline V gene, CDR1 is SGHTA and CDR2 is FQGTGA. The CDR3 DNA follows: TGTGCCAGCAGCTCGGGACTGCTTACTGGGGCCAACGTCCTGACTTTC. Amino acids: CASSSGLLTGANVLTF.

This chain joins TRBV5-1 and TRBJ2-3; no definite D call. The CDR3 is made up of 17 amino acids. V lost 1 base, J lost 4 bases, and 19 bases lay in between. Germline V CDR1 and CDR2: SGHRS, YFSETQ. In DNA, the CDR3 is TGCGCCAGCAGCTTGAGATCAGGTATAGCCCCCGCAGATACGCAGTATTTT. It is translated as CASSLRSGIAPADTQYF.

This clone appeared a single time. CDR3 bases: TGTGCCAGCAGAGAACCGAAGGGGGTGGGCGAGCAGTACTTC. It translates to CASREPKGVGEQYF. The gene calls are TRBV6-6 and TRBJ2-7, with D tentatively TRBD1 (6 bases). Per germline, CDR1 MNHNY and CDR2 SVGAGI (reference sequence). Trimming took off 6 bases at V and 6 bases at J, with 18 bases between the two ends. The CDR3 is 14 residues long.

The chain recombines TRBV2 with TRBJ2-1; 7 nucleotides agree with TRBD2. This CDR3 region has 15 residues. Germline V lookup: CDR1 SNHLY, CDR2 FYNNEI. The V gene end was trimmed by 3 bases and the J gene end by 12 bases; junction bases not matched to a gene: 14. The CDR3 DNA reads TGTGCCAGCAGTGAGGGAACCGGGGGGAAAATTGGGCAGTTCTTC. This codes for CASSEGTGGKIGQFF. Filled out from reference TRBV2 and TRBJ2-1, the complete variable domain reads EPEVTQTPSHQVTQMGQEVILRCVPISNHLYFYWYRQILGQKVEFLVSFYNNEISEKSEIFDDQFSVERPDGSNFTLKIRSTKLEDSAMYFCASSEGTGGKIGQFFGPGTRLTVL.

The V and J genes are TRBV29-1 and TRBJ2-1, with D uncertain. CDR3 length: 14 residues. The germline V gene encodes CDR1 SQVTM and CDR2 ANQGSEA. The ends were cut back, 0 bases at V and 0 bases at J, with 6 bases in the middle. The CDR3 sequence is CSVEEGSSYNEQFF. CDR3 bases: TGCAGCGTTGAAGAAGGAAGCTCCTACAATGAGCAGTTCTTC.

The chain uses TRBV6-6 and TRBJ2-3; the D gene could be TRBD1 or TRBD2 (6 bases each). V lost 2 bases and J 0 bases, leaving 9 bases between the germline ends. The CDR3 covers 15 residues. Looked up from germline, CDR1 is MNHNY and CDR2 is SVGAGI (reference sequence). The CDR3 here is CASSYEGGSTDTQYF. As DNA, the CDR3 is TGTGCCAGCAGTTACGAGGGGGGTAGCACAGATACGCAGTATTTT.

The chain's CDR3 is CASSPSRVQETQYF. CDR3 DNA: TGTGCCAGCAGCCCTAGTAGAGTTCAAGAGACCCAGTACTTC. This sequence joins TRBV2 and TRBJ2-5, with D unclear. This CDR3 contains 14 residues. The germline V gene encodes CDR1 SNHLY and CDR2 FYNNEI. The V and J ends lost 6 bases and 2 bases respectively, with 13 bases between them.

The chain joins TRBV7-9 to TRBJ2-7; TRBD1 matches at 8 bases. The CDR3 has 14 amino acids. Looked up from germline, CDR1 is SEHNR and CDR2 is FQNEAQ (reference sequence). V shed 3 bases and J 4 bases; nucleotides not matched to a gene: 5. For the CDR3, the DNA is TGTGCCAGCAGCTTCCGGGACAGGCTTTACGAGCAGTACTTC. Translation: CASSFRDRLYEQYF.

This chain uses TRBV19 with TRBJ1-2, with D tentatively TRBD1 (5 bases). Germline lookup yields CDR1 LNHDA and CDR2 SQIVND (reference sequence). Trimming shortened V by 2 bases and J by 8 bases, and 21 bases separated the two germline ends. CDR3 size: 16 residues. DNA of the CDR3: TGTGCCAGTAGTATAATCGGGTTAGGGGCAGCCGACGGCTACACCTTC. The encoded protein is CASSIIGLGAADGYTF.

The chain recombines TRBV10-1 with TRBJ2-1; D gene unclear. Germline CDR1 WNHNN, CDR2 SYGVQD (reference sequence). V gave up 3 bases and J gave up 6 bases, with 9 bases separating them. CDR3 length: 13 amino acids. In DNA form, the CDR3 reads TGCGCCAGCAGTGAAATAGATTTCAATGAGCAGTTCTTC. Its translation is CASSEIDFNEQFF.

CDR3 sequence reads: CASSGLQSSGANVLTF. CDR3 sequence (DNA): TGTGCCAGCAGCGGTTTACAGTCCTCTGGGGCCAACGTCCTGACTTTC. The chain uses TRBV9 and TRBJ2-6; D remains ambiguous. Germline-derived CDR1 and CDR2 are SGDLS and YYNGEE. There are 16 residues in the CDR3. Trimming left V 3 bases short and J 0 bases short, with 10 bases between. Complete variable domain (other parts from reference TRBV9 and TRBJ2-6): DSGVTQTPKHLITATGQRVTLRCSPRSGDLSVYWYQQSLDQGLQFLIQYYNGEERAKGNILERFSAQQFPDLHSELNLSSLELGDSALYFCASSGLQSSGANVLTFGAGSRLTVL.

This clone was seen a handful of times. The chain uses TRBV6-6 and TRBJ1-2, with 8 bases fitting TRBD1. CDR1 MNHNY and CDR2 SVGAGI come from the germline V gene (reference sequence). The CDR3 loop spans 14 amino acids. The trim removed 5 bases at V and 4 bases at J, leaving 6 bases unmatched. The CDR3 DNA reads as TGTGCCAGCAGTCCAGGGGGCGAAGGCTATGGCTACACCTTC. Protein sequence: CASSPGGEGYGYTF.